This record covers a single T cell receptor beta chain. Unique molecular identifiers tagged the TCRbeta library. TCRdb re-called the PCR reads through MiXCR, storing one row per CDR3 protein. The profile shows about 610,000 distinct CDR3 sequences, 8% to 11% of them singletons. The data belong to a study of T-cell reconstitution after alpha-beta-depleted transplantation in children. The CDR3 consists of 15 residues. Germline CDR1 SGHAT, CDR2 FQNNGV. The V gene lost 0 bases and the J gene lost 3 bases, with 12 bases spanning the gap. The genes are TRBV11-2 and TRBJ2-7; no reliable D call. The receptor was derived from a human donor who donated a stem cell graft to a child with acute myeloid leukemia. Sequenced here: PBMCs from the stem cell graft donor, sampled from the stem cell graft. The CDR3 nucleotides read TGTGCCAGCAGCTTAGACCAGGCCGGCGGCTACGAGCAGTACTTC. This codes for CASSLDQAGGYEQYF.